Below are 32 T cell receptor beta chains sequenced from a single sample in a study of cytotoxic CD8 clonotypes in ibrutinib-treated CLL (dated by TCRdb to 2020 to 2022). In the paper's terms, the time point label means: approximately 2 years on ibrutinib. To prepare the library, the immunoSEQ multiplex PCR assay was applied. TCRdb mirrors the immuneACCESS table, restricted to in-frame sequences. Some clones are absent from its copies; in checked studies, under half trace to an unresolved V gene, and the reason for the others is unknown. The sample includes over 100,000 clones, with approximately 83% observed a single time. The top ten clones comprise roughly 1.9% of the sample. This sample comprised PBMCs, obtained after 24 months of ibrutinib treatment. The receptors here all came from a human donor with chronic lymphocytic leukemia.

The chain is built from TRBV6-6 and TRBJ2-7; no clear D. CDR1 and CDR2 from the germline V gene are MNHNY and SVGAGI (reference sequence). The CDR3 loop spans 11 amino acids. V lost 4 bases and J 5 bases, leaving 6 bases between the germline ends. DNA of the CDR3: TGTGCCAGCAGTTCGGGTGACGAGCAGTACTTC. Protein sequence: CASSSGDEQYF.

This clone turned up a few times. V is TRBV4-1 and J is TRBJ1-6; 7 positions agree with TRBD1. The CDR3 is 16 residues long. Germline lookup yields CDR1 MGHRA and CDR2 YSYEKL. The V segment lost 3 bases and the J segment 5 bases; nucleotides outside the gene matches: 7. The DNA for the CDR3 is TGCGCCAGCAGCCATACTTGGCAGGGGGATAATTCACCCCTCCACTTT. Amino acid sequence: CASSHTWQGDNSPLHF.

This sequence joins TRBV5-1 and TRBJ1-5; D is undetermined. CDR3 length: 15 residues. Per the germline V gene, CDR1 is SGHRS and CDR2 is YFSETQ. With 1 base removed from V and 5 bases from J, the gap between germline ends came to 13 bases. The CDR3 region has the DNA TGCGCCAGCAGCTTGAGTTCAGCCTCGGATCAGCCCCAGCATTTT. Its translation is CASSLSSASDQPQHF.

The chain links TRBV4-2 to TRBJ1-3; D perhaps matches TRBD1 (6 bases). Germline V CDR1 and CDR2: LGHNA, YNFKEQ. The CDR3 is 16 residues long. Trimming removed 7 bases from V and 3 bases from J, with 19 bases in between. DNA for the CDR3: TGTGCCAGCAACCCAAAGGGGGGATCGGGTGGAAACACCATATATTTT. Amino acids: CASNPKGGSGGNTIYF.

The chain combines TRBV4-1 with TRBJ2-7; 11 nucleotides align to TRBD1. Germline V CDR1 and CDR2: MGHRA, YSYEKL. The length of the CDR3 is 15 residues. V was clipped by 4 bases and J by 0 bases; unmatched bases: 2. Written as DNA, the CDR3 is TGCGCCAGCAGCCTGGGACAGGGGGACTCCTACGAGCAGTACTTC. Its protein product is CASSLGQGDSYEQYF.

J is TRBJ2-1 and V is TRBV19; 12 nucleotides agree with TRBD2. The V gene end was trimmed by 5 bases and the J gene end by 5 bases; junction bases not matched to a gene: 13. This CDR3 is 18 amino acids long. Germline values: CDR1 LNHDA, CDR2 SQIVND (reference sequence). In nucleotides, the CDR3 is TGTGCCAGTAGTTCTTCAAGCCTAGGACTAGCGGGGCACAATGAGCAGTTCTTC. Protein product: CASSSSSLGLAGHNEQFF.

The CDR3 nucleotides are TGCGCCAGCAGCCAAGAGGGGTGGGGGCGGCGGACCTATGGCTACACCTTC. It specifies CASSQEGWGRRTYGYTF. The rearrangement joins TRBV4-3 to TRBJ1-2; a possible D gene is TRBD1 (6 bases). CDR1 is LGHNA, CDR2 YSLEER, per germline. Trimming cost V 0 bases and J 4 bases, with 18 bases left between them. The CDR3 runs to 17 residues.

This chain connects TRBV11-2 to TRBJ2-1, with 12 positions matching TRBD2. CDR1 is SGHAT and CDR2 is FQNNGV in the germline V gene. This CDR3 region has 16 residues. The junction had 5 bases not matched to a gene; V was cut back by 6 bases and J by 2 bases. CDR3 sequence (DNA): TGTGCCAGCAGGGTCAGACTAGCGGGAGCCTACAATGAGCAGTTCTTC. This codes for CASRVRLAGAYNEQFF.

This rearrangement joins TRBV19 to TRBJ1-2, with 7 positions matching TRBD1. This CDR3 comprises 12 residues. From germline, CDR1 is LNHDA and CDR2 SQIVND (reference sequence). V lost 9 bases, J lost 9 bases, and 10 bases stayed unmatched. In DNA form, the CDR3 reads TGTGCCAGCTCAAACCGGGACAGAAGCTACACCTTC. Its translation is CASSNRDRSYTF.

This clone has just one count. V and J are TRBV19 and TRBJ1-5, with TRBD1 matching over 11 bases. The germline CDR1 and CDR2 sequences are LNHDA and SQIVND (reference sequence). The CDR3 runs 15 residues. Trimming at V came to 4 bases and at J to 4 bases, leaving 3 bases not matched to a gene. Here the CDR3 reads CASSRGTGGNQPQHF. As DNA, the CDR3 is TGTGCCAGTAGTAGGGGGACAGGGGGGAATCAGCCCCAGCATTTT. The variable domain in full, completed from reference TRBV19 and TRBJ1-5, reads DGGITQSPKYLFRKEGQNVTLSCEQNLNHDAMYWYRQDPGQGLRLIYYSQIVNDFQKGDIAEGYSVSREKKESFPLTVTSAQKNPTAFYLCASSRGTGGNQPQHFGDGTRLSIL.

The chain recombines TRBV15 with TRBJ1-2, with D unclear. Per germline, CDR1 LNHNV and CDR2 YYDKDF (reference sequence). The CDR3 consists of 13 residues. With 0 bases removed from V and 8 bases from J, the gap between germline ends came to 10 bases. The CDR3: CATSREEGGGYTF. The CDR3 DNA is TGTGCCACCAGCAGAGAGGAGGGCGGGGGCTACACCTTC. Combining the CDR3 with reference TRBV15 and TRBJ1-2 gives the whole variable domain DAMVIQNPRYQVTQFGKPVTLSCSQTLNHNVMYWYQQKSSQAPKLLFHYYDKDFNNEADTPDNFQSRRPNTSFCFLDIRSPGLGDTAMYLCATSREEGGGYTFGSGTRLTVV.

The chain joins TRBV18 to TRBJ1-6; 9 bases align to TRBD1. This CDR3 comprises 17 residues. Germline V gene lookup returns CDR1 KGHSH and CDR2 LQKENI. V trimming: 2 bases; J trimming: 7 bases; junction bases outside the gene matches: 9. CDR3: CASSPTGTGPQNSPLHF. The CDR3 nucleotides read TGTGCCAGCTCACCAACCGGGACAGGGCCCCAGAATTCACCCCTCCACTTT.

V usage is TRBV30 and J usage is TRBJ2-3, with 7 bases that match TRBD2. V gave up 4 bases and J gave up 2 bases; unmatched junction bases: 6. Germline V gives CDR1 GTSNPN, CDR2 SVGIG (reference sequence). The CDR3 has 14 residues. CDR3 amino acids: CAWNPRGVTDTQYF. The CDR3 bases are TGTGCCTGGAACCCCCGGGGGGTCACAGATACGCAGTATTTT.

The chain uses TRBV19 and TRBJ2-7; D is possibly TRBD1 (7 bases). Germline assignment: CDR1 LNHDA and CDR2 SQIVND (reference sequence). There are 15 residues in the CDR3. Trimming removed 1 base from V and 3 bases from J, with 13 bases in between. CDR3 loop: CASSIAGDSLYEQYF. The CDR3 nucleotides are TGTGCCAGTAGTATAGCGGGGGACAGCCTCTACGAGCAGTACTTC.

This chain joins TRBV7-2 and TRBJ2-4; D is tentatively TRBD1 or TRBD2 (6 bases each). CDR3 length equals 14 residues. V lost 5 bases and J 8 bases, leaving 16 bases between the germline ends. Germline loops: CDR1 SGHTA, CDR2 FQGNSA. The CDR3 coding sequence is TGTGCCAGCAGCAGAAGGGGGGTGGAATACATTCAGTACTTC. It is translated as CASSRRGVEYIQYF.

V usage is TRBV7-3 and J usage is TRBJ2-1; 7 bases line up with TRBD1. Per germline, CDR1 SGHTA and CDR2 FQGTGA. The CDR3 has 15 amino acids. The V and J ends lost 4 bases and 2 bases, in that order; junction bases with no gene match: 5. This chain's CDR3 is CASSSRQGPYNEQFF. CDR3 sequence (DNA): TGTGCCAGCAGCTCCAGACAGGGACCCTACAATGAGCAGTTCTTC.

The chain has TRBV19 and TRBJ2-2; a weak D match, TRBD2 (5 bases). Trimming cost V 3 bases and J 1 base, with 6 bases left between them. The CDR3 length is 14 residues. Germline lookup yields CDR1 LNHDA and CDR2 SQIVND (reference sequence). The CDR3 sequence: CASSIGGNTGELFF. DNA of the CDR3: TGTGCCAGTAGTATCGGAGGGAACACCGGGGAGCTGTTTTTT.

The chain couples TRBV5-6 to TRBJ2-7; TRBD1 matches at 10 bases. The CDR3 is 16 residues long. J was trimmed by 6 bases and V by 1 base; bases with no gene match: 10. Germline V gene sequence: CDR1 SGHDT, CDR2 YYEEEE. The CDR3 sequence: CASSLSRDRGTVEQYF. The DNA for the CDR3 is TGTGCCAGCAGCTTGAGTCGGGACAGGGGTACTGTCGAGCAGTACTTC.

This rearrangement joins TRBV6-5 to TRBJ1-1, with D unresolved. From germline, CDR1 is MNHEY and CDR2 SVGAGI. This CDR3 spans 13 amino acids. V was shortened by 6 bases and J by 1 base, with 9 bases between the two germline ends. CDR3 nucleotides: TGTGCCAGCAGCCTATTACAGAACACTGAAGCTTTCTTT. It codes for CASSLLQNTEAFF.

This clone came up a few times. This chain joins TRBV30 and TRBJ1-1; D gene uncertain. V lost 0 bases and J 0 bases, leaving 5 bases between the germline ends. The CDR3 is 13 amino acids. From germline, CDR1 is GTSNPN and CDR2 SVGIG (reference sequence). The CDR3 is CAWSVGLNTEAFF. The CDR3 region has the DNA TGTGCCTGGAGTGTAGGATTGAACACTGAAGCTTTCTTT.

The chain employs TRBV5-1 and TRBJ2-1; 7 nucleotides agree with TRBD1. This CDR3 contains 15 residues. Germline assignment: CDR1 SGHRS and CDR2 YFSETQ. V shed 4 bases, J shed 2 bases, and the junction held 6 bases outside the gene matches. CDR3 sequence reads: CASSPRDRAYNEQFF. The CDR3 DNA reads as TGCGCCAGCAGCCCCCGGGACAGAGCCTACAATGAGCAGTTCTTC.

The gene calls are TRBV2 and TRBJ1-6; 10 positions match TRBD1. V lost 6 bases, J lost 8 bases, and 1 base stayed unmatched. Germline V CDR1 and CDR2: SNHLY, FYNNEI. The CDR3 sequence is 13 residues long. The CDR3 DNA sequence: TGTGCCAGCAGAGGGACAGGGGATTCACCCCTCCACTTT. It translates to CASRGTGDSPLHF.

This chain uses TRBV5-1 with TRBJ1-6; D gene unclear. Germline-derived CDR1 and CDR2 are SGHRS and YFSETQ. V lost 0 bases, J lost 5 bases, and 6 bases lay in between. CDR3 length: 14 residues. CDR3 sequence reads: CASSLEIDNSPLHF. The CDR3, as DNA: TGCGCCAGCAGCTTGGAAATTGATAATTCACCCCTCCACTTT.

CDR3 residues: CASSLGHLTSSGANVLTF. The CDR3 DNA reads as TGTGCCAGCAGCTTGGGACATTTAACTAGCTCTGGGGCCAACGTCCTGACTTTC. The chain joins TRBV5-4 to TRBJ2-6; a weak D match, TRBD2 (5 bases). This CDR3 has 18 amino acids. With 0 bases removed from V and 0 bases from J, the gap between germline ends came to 13 bases. CDR1 and CDR2 from the germline V gene are SGHNT and YYREEE (reference sequence).

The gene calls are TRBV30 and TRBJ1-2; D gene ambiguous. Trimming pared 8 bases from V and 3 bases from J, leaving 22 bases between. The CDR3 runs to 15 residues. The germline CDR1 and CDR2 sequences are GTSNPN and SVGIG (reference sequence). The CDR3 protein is CARAPQGGGYYGYTF. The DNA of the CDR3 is TGTGCCCGGGCTCCTCAAGGCGGCGGGTACTATGGCTACACCTTC.

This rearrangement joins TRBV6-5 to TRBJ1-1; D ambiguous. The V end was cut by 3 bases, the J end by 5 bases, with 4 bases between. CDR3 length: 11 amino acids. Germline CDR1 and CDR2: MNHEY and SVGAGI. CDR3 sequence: CASSYLTEAFF. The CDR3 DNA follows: TGTGCCAGCAGTTATCTTACTGAAGCTTTCTTT.

This CDR3 reads CASSTTGGAYGYTF. The DNA for the CDR3 is TGTGCCAGCAGTACTACAGGGGGCGCTTATGGCTACACCTTC. V gene TRBV2 combines with J gene TRBJ1-2, with TRBD1 matching over 9 bases. Trimming at V came to 5 bases and at J to 5 bases, leaving 6 bases not matched to a gene. CDR3 size: 14 residues. The V gene's germline CDR1 is SNHLY and CDR2 FYNNEI.

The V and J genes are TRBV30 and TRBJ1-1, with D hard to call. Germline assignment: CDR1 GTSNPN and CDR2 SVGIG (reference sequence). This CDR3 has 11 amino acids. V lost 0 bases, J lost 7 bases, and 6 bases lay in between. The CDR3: CAWSVRVEAFF. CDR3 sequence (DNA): TGTGCCTGGAGTGTTCGGGTTGAAGCTTTCTTT.

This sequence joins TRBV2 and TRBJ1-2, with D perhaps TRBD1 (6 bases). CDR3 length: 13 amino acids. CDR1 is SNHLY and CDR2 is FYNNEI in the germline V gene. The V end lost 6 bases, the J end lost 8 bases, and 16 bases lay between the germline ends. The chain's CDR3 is CASRGDRTWGYTF. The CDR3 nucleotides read TGTGCCAGCAGGGGAGACAGGACTTGGGGCTACACCTTC.

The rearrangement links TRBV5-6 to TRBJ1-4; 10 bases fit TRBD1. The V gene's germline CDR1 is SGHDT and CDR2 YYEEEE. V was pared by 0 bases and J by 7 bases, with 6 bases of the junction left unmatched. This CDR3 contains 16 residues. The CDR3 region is CASSLAGTGATEKLFF. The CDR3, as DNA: TGTGCCAGCAGCTTGGCCGGGACAGGGGCGACTGAAAAACTGTTTTTT.

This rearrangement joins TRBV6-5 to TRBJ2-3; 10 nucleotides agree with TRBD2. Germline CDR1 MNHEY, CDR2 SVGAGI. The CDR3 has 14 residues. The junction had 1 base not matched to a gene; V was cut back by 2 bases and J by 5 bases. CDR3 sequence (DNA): TGTGCCAGCAGTTACCGACTAGCGGGAGATACGCAGTATTTT. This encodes CASSYRLAGDTQYF.

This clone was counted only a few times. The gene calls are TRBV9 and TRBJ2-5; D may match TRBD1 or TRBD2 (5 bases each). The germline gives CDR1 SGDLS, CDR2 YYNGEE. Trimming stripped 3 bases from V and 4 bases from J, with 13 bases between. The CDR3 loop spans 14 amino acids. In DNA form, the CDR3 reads TGTGCCAGCAGCGAGGCTATGAGGGGAGAGACCCAGTACTTC. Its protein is CASSEAMRGETQYF.